This entry lists 18 T cell receptor beta chains sequenced from one sample in a study of chemoradiotherapy in HPV16-positive cancers. Clones were sequenced by immunoSEQ multiplex PCR, and TCRdb holds only the in-frame ones, with some missing. The sample records some 4,000 clones, 90% to 95% being singletons. The source was tumor tissue, collected from a patient who underwent chemoradiotherapy. Receptor source: a human donor with HPV-associated anogenital cancer.

The chain employs TRBV30 and TRBJ1-5; D is perhaps TRBD1 (6 bases). Trimming stripped 2 bases from V and 8 bases from J, with 10 bases between. CDR1 is GTSNPN and CDR2 is SVGIG in the germline V gene (reference sequence). This CDR3 has 12 amino acids. CDR3 DNA sequence: TGTGCCTGGAGTCGGGGGCTGGAGCCCCAGCATTTT. This encodes CAWSRGLEPQHF.

The J gene is TRBJ1-1, the V gene TRBV30; no clear D gene. The V gene lost 2 bases and the J gene lost 6 bases, with 13 bases spanning the gap. This CDR3 is built from 13 residues. Germline V gene lookup returns CDR1 GTSNPN and CDR2 SVGIG (reference sequence). CDR3 DNA: TGTGCCTGGAGTACTGCAGGAGGCGCTGAAGCTTTCTTT. Protein product: CAWSTAGGAEAFF.

The rearrangement uses TRBV5-6 and TRBJ2-1; D may be TRBD2 (5 bases). CDR1 is SGHDT, CDR2 YYEEEE, per germline. Trimming stripped 0 bases from V and 7 bases from J, with 8 bases between. The CDR3 covers 13 residues. The CDR3 DNA follows: TGTGCCAGCAGCTTGGGACTATATAATGAGCAGTTCTTC. Protein product: CASSLGLYNEQFF.

Only one count was recorded for this clone. This chain links TRBV5-1 with TRBJ2-3; TRBD1 matches 10 bases. With V trimmed by 4 bases and J by 4 bases, 9 bases remained unmatched. CDR1 and CDR2 from the germline V gene are SGHRS and YFSETQ. This CDR3 is built from 16 residues. In DNA form, the CDR3 reads TGCGCCAGCAGCAAGGGGGGGACAGGGGACGCAGATACGCAGTATTTT. It yields the protein CASSKGGTGDADTQYF.

In this sample, this clone turned up once. The rearrangement joins TRBV27 to TRBJ2-1, with 7 bases fitting TRBD2. The CDR3 is made up of 16 amino acids. The ends lost 4 bases at V and 3 bases at J; junction bases unmatched: 9. In germline, CDR1 is MNHEY, CDR2 SMNVEV (reference sequence). The CDR3, as DNA: TGTGCCAGCAGTTCATACAGCGGGGCCAGCTACAATGAGCAGTTCTTC. This sequence encodes CASSSYSGASYNEQFF.

This chain uses TRBV7-3 with TRBJ2-1; TRBD2 agrees at 9 bases. Germline CDR1 and CDR2: SGHTA and FQGTGA. Trimming at V came to 0 bases and at J to 11 bases, leaving 2 bases not matched to a gene. The CDR3 totals 13 residues. CDR3 protein: CASSLTSGGKQFF. In DNA, the CDR3 is TGTGCCAGCAGCTTAACTAGCGGGGGAAAGCAGTTCTTC.

V gene TRBV7-2 combines with J gene TRBJ2-5, with D perhaps TRBD1 (6 bases). V was trimmed by 2 bases and J by 4 bases, leaving 11 bases between them. This CDR3 spans 14 amino acids. From germline, CDR1 is SGHTA and CDR2 FQGNSA. The CDR3 nucleotides read TGTGCCAGCAGCTTAACAGGGTCTAGAGAGACCCAGTACTTC. Amino acids: CASSLTGSRETQYF.

The chain links TRBV9 to TRBJ1-6; D uncertain. The CDR3 has 12 residues. V dropped 0 bases and J dropped 8 bases, with 3 bases sitting between them. Per the germline V gene, CDR1 is SGDLS and CDR2 is YYNGEE. Written as DNA, the CDR3 is TGTGCCAGCAGCGTAGCAGATTCACCCCTCCACTTT. Amino acid sequence: CASSVADSPLHF.

The chain recombines TRBV6-4 with TRBJ1-1; D unclear. The CDR3 has 13 residues. Germline V CDR1 and CDR2: MRHNA, SNTAGT. Trimming left V 2 bases short and J 6 bases short, with 10 bases between. CDR3 in DNA: TGTGCCAGCAGTGACAGGGCAACCTCTGAAGCTTTCTTT. Translation: CASSDRATSEAFF.

The chain couples TRBV28 to TRBJ2-7; 9 nucleotides match TRBD2. There are 15 residues in the CDR3. The germline V gene has CDR1 MDHEN and CDR2 SYDVKM. V shed 5 bases, J shed 5 bases, and the junction held 10 bases outside the gene matches. DNA of the CDR3: TGTGCCAGCAGTACCAAGGGCGGGGGGGCGCACGAGCAGTACTTC. This gives the protein CASSTKGGGAHEQYF. The full variable domain, with the rest looked up from reference TRBV28 and TRBJ2-7, is DVKVTQSSRYLVKRTGEKVFLECVQDMDHENMFWYRQDPGLGLRLIYFSYDVKMKEKGDIPEGYSVSREKKERFSLILESASTNQTSMYLCASSTKGGGAHEQYFGPGTRLTVT.

DNA for the CDR3: TGTGCCAGCAGCTTGGGGACTAGCGGGGTTTTCCTTTACAATGAGCAGTTCTTC. Its translation is CASSLGTSGVFLYNEQFF. The chain carries TRBV7-6 and TRBJ2-1, with 13 bases identical to TRBD2. The CDR3 runs to 18 residues. Germline CDR1 SGHVS, CDR2 FNYEAQ. With V trimmed by 3 bases and J by 4 bases, 9 bases remained unmatched.

The chain is built from TRBV4-1 and TRBJ1-1, with 7 bases fitting TRBD1. Germline V gene lookup returns CDR1 MGHRA and CDR2 YSYEKL. The length of the CDR3 is 17 residues. V lost 0 bases, J lost 5 bases, and 12 bases stayed unmatched. The CDR3 sequence is CASSQDGRGSPRTEAFF. Here the CDR3 DNA reads TGCGCCAGCAGCCAAGATGGCAGGGGGTCCCCGAGGACTGAAGCTTTCTTT.

The rearrangement links TRBV29-1 to TRBJ1-2; 7 nucleotides line up with TRBD1. The germline gives CDR1 SQVTM, CDR2 ANQGSEA. The CDR3 has 13 amino acids. The V segment lost 6 bases and the J segment 8 bases; nucleotides outside the gene matches: 12. The CDR3 reads CSVAEDRLKGYTF. The CDR3 DNA reads TGCAGCGTAGCTGAGGACAGGTTAAAGGGCTACACCTTC.

The chain is built from TRBV4-1 and TRBJ1-5; D may be TRBD1 (5 bases). The CDR3 spans 16 residues. In germline, CDR1 is MGHRA, CDR2 YSYEKL. V lost 0 bases, J lost 7 bases, and 16 bases lay in between. In nucleotides, the CDR3 is TGCGCCAGCAGCCAAGATCCGGTAGGGGTGGGACAGCCCCAGCATTTT. The encoded protein is CASSQDPVGVGQPQHF.

The rearrangement uses TRBV11-2 and TRBJ1-3; maybe TRBD1 (6 bases). Trimming removed 3 bases from V and 0 bases from J, with 12 bases in between. This CDR3 is built from 16 residues. Germline V gives CDR1 SGHAT, CDR2 FQNNGV. The DNA for the CDR3 is TGTGCCAGCAGCTTGGGGACACAACACTCTGGAAACACCATATATTTT. This encodes CASSLGTQHSGNTIYF.

The V call is TRBV4-2, the J call TRBJ1-1; D unclear. V lost 1 base and J lost 1, with 7 bases in between. CDR3 length: 14 residues. CDR1 is LGHNA, CDR2 YNFKEQ, per germline. CDR3 loop: CASSQGLRNTEAFF. The CDR3 coding sequence is TGTGCCAGCAGCCAAGGCCTGAGGAACACTGAAGCTTTCTTT.

In DNA, the CDR3 is TGCGCCAGCAGCTACAGGGTTGATACCTACGAGCAGTACTTC. It translates to CASSYRVDTYEQYF. The gene calls are TRBV5-1 and TRBJ2-7; a possible D gene is TRBD1 (6 bases). The germline CDR1 and CDR2 sequences are SGHRS and YFSETQ. The CDR3 is 14 amino acids. The V gene lost 3 bases and the J gene lost 2 bases, with 12 bases spanning the gap.

The chain employs TRBV28 and TRBJ1-4; D ambiguous. The V gene's germline CDR1 is MDHEN and CDR2 SYDVKM. CDR3 length: 12 amino acids. V shed 6 bases and J shed 4 bases, with 6 bases lying between them. The CDR3 protein is CASRGSNEKLFF. The CDR3, as DNA: TGTGCCAGCAGAGGGAGTAATGAAAAACTGTTTTTT. Combining the CDR3 with reference TRBV28 and TRBJ1-4 gives the whole variable domain DVKVTQSSRYLVKRTGEKVFLECVQDMDHENMFWYRQDPGLGLRLIYFSYDVKMKEKGDIPEGYSVSREKKERFSLILESASTNQTSMYLCASRGSNEKLFFGSGTQLSVL.